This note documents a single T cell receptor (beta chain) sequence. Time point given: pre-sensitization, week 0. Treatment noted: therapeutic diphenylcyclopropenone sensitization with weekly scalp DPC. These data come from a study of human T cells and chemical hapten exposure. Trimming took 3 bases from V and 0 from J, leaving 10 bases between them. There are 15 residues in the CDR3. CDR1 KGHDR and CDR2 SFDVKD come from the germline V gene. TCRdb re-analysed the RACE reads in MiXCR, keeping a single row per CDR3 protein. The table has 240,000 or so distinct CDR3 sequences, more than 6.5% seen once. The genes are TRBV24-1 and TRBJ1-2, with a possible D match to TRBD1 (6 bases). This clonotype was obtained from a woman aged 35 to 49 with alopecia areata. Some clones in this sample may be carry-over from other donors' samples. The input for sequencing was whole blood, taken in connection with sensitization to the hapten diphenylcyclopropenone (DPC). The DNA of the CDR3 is TGTGCCACCAGTGATACTAGGACAGCTAACTATGGCTACACCTTC. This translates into CATSDTRTANYGYTF.